This T cell receptor (beta chain) is drawn from a study of shared clonotypes between healthy human individuals. CDR3 length: 19 amino acids. Per the germline V gene, CDR1 is MDHEN and CDR2 is SYDVKM. Trimming at V came to 6 bases and at J to 0 bases, leaving 10 bases not matched to a gene. The study, taken as a whole, reports: An anticipated effect of sequencing depth on clonotype sharing among donors was recognized.

On this clone itself: Its antigen is not known.

Naive CD8 isolation took CD45RO-negative cells positively selected for CCR7 and excluded terminally differentiated effector memory CD45RA+ cells. The authors ran the assay at deep level. In replicate PCRs of sorted subsets, roughly 190 ng DNA, approximately 30,000 T cell genomes, was used. Per the authors' pipeline: Without quality scores, immunoSEQ junctional reads could not be filtered like full-length reads. Generated by immunoSEQ multiplex PCR, the TCRdb table keeps only in-frame clones and is missing some. V and J calls and clone size are those listed in that table; D and trimming were worked out from the DNA. Here the sample spans some 630,000 clones, about 96% being singletons.

The TCR originated in a woman aged 25 to 39 in good health. Sequenced sample: naive CD8+ T cells sorted from blood. The V gene is TRBV28, the J gene TRBJ2-6, with 11 bases fitting TRBD2. The CDR3 spells CASRIETSGVNSGANVLTF. CDR3 nucleotides: TGTGCCAGCAGGATAGAGACTAGCGGGGTAAACTCTGGGGCCAACGTCCTGACTTTC.